This T cell receptor (beta chain) was captured in a study of T cell responses to AZD1222 COVID-19 vaccine. Overall study findings and caveats: Spike-specific TCR breadth and depth went up after people got two AZD1222 doses. No day 14 peak samples; only post-peak repertoires were characterized. Epitopes outside B.1.351 and B.1.1.7 mutated regions reportedly drew nearly half of spike TCRs. Donors were largely white British and mainly female; clonal diversity was possibly underestimated.

Germline V gene lookup returns CDR1 SGHTA and CDR2 FQGTGA. V was pared by 2 bases and J by 4 bases, with 8 bases between. CDR3 size: 14 residues. TCRdb keeps only in-frame clones here, not all; method: immunoSEQ multiplex PCR. Among some 120,000 clones listed, 85% to 95% were seen once. On this clone itself: What it recognizes is unknown.

The sequence derives from an adult in good health. Here the sequenced sample was peripheral blood, taken on day 0 of AZD1222 vaccination. This sequence joins TRBV7-3 and TRBJ2-2; D might be TRBD2 (5 bases). The CDR3 spells CASSLSDFTGELFF. DNA for the CDR3: TGTGCCAGCAGCTTATCGGACTTCACCGGGGAGCTGTTTTTT.